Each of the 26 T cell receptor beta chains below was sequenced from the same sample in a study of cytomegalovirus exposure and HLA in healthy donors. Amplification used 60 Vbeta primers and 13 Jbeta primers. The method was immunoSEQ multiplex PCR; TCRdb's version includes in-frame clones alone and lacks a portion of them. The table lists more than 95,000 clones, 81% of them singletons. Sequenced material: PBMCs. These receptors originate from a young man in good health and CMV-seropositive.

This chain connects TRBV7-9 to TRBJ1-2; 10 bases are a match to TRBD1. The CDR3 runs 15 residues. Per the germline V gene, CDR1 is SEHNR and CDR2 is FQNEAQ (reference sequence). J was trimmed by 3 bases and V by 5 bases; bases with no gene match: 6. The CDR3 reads CASSHRDRGDYGYTF. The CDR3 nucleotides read TGTGCCAGCAGCCACAGGGACAGGGGTGACTATGGCTACACCTTC.

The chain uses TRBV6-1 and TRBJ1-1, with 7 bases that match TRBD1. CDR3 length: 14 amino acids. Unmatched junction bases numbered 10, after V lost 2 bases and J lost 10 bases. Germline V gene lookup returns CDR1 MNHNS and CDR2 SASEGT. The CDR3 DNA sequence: TGTGCCAGCAGTGAAACGACAGGGACCAGTGTAGCTTTCTTT. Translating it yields CASSETTGTSVAFF.

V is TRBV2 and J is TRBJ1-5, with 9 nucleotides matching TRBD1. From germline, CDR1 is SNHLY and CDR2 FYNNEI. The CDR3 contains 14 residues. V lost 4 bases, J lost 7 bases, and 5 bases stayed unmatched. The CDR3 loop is CASSVGQGQQPQHF. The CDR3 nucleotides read TGTGCCAGCAGTGTGGGACAGGGACAGCAGCCCCAGCATTTT.

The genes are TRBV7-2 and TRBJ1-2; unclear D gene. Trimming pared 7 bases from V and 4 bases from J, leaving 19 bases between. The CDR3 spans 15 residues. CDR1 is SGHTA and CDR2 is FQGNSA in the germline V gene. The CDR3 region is CASTLVIGKGYGYTF. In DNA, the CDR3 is TGTGCCAGCACACTAGTTATAGGGAAAGGCTATGGCTACACCTTC.

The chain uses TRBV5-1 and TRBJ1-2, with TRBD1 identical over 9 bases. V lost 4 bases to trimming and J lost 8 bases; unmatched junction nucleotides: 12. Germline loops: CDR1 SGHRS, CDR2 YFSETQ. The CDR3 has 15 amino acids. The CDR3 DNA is TGCGCCAGCAGCAGGGAACAGGGGGCCGTTTACGGCTACACCTTC. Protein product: CASSREQGAVYGYTF.

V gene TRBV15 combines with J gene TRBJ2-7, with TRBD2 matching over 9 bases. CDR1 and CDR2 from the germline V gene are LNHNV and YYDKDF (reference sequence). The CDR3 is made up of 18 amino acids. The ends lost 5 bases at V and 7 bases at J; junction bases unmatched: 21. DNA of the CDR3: TGTGCCACCAGCCCCCGTAGGGGTCGGCTAGCGGGAAGTCTAGAGCAGTACTTC. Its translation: CATSPRRGRLAGSLEQYF.

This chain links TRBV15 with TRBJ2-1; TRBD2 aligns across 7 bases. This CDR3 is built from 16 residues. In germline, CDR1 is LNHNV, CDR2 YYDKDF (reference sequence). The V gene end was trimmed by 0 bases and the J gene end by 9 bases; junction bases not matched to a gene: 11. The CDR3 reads CATSRDHGGGPREQFF. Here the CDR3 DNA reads TGTGCCACCAGCAGAGATCATGGGGGAGGGCCCCGTGAGCAGTTCTTC.

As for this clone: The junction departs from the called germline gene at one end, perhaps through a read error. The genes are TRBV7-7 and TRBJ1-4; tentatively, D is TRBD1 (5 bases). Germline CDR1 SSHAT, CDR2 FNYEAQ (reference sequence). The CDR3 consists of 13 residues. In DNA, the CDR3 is TGTGCTAGCAGCTTAGGAGACAGTGGAAAACTGTTTTTT. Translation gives CASSLGDSGKLFF.

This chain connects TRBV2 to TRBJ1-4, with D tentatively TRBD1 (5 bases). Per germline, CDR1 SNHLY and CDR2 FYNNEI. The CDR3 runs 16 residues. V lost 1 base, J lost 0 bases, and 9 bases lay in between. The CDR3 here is CASSEDRLATNEKLFF. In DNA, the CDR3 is TGTGCCAGCAGTGAAGACAGGTTAGCAACTAATGAAAAACTGTTTTTT. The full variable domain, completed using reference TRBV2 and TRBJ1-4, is EPEVTQTPSHQVTQMGQEVILRCVPISNHLYFYWYRQILGQKVEFLVSFYNNEISEKSEIFDDQFSVERPDGSNFTLKIRSTKLEDSAMYFCASSEDRLATNEKLFFGSGTQLSVL.

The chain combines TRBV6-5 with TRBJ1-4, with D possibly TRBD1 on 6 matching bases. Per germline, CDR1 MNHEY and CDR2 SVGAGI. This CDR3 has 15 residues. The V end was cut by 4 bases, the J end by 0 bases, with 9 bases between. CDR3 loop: CASSLQGPTNEKLFF. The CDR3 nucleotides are TGTGCCAGCAGTTTACAGGGACCAACTAATGAAAAACTGTTTTTT.

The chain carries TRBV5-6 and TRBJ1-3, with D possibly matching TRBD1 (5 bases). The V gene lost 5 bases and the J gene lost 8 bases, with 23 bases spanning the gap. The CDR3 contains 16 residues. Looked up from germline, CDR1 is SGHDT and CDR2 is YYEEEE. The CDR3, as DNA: TGTGCCAGCAGTCGGACCAGATGGGGGGGGGAAGACACCATATATTTT. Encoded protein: CASSRTRWGGEDTIYF.

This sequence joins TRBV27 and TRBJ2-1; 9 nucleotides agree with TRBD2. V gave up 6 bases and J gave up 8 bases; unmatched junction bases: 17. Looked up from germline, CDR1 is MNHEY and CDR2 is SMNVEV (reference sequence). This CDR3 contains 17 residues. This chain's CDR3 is CASSKTARGGGSDEQFF. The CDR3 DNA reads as TGTGCCAGCAGCAAGACCGCGCGGGGGGGCGGGTCAGATGAGCAGTTCTTC.

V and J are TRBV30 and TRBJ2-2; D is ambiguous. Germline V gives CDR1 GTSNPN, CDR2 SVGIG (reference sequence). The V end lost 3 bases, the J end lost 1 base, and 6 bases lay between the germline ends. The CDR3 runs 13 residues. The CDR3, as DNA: TGTGCCTGGAGGTTCAGGAACACCGGGGAGCTGTTTTTT. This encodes CAWRFRNTGELFF.

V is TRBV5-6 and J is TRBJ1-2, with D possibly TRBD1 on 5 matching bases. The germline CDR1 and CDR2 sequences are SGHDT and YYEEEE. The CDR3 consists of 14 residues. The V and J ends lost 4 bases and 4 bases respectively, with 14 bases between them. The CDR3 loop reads CASSPGTDSYGYTF. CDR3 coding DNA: TGTGCCAGCAGCCCCGGCACAGACAGCTATGGCTACACCTTC.

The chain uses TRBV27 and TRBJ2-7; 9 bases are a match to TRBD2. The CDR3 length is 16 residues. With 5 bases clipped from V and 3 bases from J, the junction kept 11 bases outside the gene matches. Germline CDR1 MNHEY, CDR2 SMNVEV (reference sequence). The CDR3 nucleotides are TGTGCCAGCAGTGAATATAGCGGGAGCAACCGCTACGAGCAGTACTTC. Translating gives CASSEYSGSNRYEQYF.

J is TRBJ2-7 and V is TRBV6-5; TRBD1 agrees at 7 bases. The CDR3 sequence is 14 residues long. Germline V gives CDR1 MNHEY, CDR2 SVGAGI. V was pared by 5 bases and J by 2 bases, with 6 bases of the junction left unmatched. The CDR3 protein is CASSGPGQTYEQYF. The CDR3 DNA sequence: TGTGCCAGCAGTGGTCCGGGACAGACCTACGAGCAGTACTTC.

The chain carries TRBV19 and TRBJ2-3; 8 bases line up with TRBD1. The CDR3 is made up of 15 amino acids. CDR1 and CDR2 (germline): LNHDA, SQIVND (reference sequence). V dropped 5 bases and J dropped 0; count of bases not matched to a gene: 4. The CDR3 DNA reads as TGTGCCAGTAGTCTGAGGACAGGGAGCACAGATACGCAGTATTTT. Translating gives CASSLRTGSTDTQYF. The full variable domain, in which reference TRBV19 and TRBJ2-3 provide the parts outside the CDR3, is DGGITQSPKYLFRKEGQNVTLSCEQNLNHDAMYWYRQDPGQGLRLIYYSQIVNDFQKGDIAEGYSVSREKKESFPLTVTSAQKNPTAFYLCASSLRTGSTDTQYFGPGTRLTVL.

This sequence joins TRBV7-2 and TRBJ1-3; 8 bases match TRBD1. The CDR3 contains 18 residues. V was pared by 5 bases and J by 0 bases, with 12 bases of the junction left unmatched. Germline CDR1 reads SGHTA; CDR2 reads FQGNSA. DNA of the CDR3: TGTGCCAGCAGCGTAAGCCGGGACAGGACATTCTCTGGAAACACCATATATTTT. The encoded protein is CASSVSRDRTFSGNTIYF.

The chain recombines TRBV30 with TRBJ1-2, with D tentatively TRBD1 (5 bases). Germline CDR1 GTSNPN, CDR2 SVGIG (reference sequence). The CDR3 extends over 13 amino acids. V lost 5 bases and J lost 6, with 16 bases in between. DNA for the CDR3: TGTGCCTGGGGCCGGGTGCGGGGGAATGGCTACACCTTC. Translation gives CAWGRVRGNGYTF.

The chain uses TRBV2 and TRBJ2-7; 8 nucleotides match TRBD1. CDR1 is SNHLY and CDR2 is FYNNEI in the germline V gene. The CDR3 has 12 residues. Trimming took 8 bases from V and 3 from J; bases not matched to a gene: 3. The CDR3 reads CASSTGVYEQYF. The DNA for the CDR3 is TGTGCCAGCTCGACAGGGGTCTACGAGCAGTACTTC.

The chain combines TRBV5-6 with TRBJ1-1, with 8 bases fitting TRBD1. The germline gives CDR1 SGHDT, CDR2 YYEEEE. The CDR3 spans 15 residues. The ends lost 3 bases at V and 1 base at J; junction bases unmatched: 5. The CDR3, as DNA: TGTGCCAGCAGCTACCTAGGGACAGGGAACACTGAAGCTTTCTTT. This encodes CASSYLGTGNTEAFF.

For the CDR3, the DNA is TGTGCCAGCAGCATTACCGGGACAGGGGCCTACGAGCAGTACTTC. Translating gives CASSITGTGAYEQYF. V gene TRBV11-2 combines with J gene TRBJ2-7, with TRBD1 matching over 10 bases. The CDR3 has 15 amino acids. Trimming removed 5 bases from V and 2 bases from J; junction bases left unmatched: 6. The germline V gene encodes CDR1 SGHAT and CDR2 FQNNGV.

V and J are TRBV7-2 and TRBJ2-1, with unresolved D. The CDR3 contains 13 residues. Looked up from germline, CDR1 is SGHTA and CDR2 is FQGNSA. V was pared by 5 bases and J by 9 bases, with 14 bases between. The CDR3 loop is CASSQNARGEQFF. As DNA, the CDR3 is TGTGCCAGCAGCCAAAATGCGCGCGGTGAGCAGTTCTTC.

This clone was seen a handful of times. CDR3 sequence reads: CASSRGETYEQYF. CDR3 sequence (DNA): TGTGCCAGCAGCCGCGGGGAGACCTACGAGCAGTACTTC. V and J are TRBV6-6 and TRBJ2-7; maybe TRBD2 (6 bases). Trimming stripped 6 bases from V and 2 bases from J, with 11 bases between. The CDR3 loop spans 13 amino acids. In germline, CDR1 is MNHNY, CDR2 SVGAGI (reference sequence).

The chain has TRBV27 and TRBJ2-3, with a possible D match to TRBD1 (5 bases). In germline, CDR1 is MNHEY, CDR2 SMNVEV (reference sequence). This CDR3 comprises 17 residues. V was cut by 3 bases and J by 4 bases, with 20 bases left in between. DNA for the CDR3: TGTGCCAGCAGTTTGAAGGGCATAGACAGTAGGGCAGATACGCAGTATTTT. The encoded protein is CASSLKGIDSRADTQYF.

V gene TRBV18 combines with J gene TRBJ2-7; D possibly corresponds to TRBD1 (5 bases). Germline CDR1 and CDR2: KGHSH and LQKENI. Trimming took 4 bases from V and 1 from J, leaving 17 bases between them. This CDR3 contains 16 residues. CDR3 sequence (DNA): TGTGCCAGCTCACTCCCTCAGGGATCCAGGTCCTACGAGCAGTACTTC. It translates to CASSLPQGSRSYEQYF.